This T cell receptor beta chain was captured in a study of shared clonotypes between healthy human individuals. In germline, CDR1 is SGHDT, CDR2 YYEEEE. V lost 4 bases and J lost 3; bases outside the gene matches: 3. The CDR3 extends over 13 amino acids. At the deep level, the assay was run. Sequencing was performed with immunoSEQ multiplex PCR; in TCRdb, only in-frame clones are kept and a portion is missing. The profile shows about 980,000 clones, around three quarters of them singletons. Naive CD4+ cells were CD45RA-selected; the remaining cells were memory. On this clone itself: This sample includes further DNA sequences coding for the same CDR3.

This TCR was sampled from a man in his late teens or twenties in good health. The chain carries TRBV5-6 and TRBJ2-7, with 8 bases lining up with TRBD1. The material sequenced was memory CD4+ T cells sorted from blood. Specified subset: CD45RA-negative fraction. The CDR3 DNA reads TGTGCCAGCAGCCAGGACAGGGTCTACGAGCAGTACTTC. Translated: CASSQDRVYEQYF.